These 7 T cell receptor beta chains share one sample of origin, sequenced in a study of PD-L1 blockade in urothelial cancer. Time point indicated: peripheral blood 6 weeks after treatment start. Using immunoSEQ multiplex PCR, the repertoire was profiled, and TCRdb retains in-frame clones only, with some absent. This table holds about 130,000 clones, 86% found once. The sample in question was PBMCs, obtained around atezolizumab (anti-PD-L1) treatment. The receptors were gathered from a man aged 50 to 60 with urothelial cancer.

The V and J genes are TRBV7-8 and TRBJ1-5; maybe TRBD1 (5 bases). Germline lookup yields CDR1 SGHVS and CDR2 FQNEAQ. V lost 4 bases to trimming and J lost 0 bases, with 13 bases between them. The CDR3 covers 16 residues. Written as DNA, the CDR3 is TGTGCCAGCAGCTCTTCAACAGGAGTTAGCAATCAGCCCCAGCATTTT. Its translation: CASSSSTGVSNQPQHF.

The gene calls are TRBV4-1 and TRBJ2-3; D possibly corresponds to TRBD2 (5 bases). Deletions cut 4 bases from V and 0 bases from J, with 14 bases between. The germline CDR1 and CDR2 sequences are MGHRA and YSYEKL. The CDR3 consists of 16 residues. The CDR3 coding sequence is TGCGCCAGCAGCCGGGAGTTCCGGGCTAGCACAGATACGCAGTATTTT. Translated, it gives CASSREFRASTDTQYF.

V gene TRBV28 combines with J gene TRBJ1-1, with 7 positions matching TRBD1. J lost 11 bases, V lost 7 bases, and 13 bases had no gene match. The germline CDR1 and CDR2 sequences are MDHEN and SYDVKM. The CDR3 sequence is 13 residues long. The chain's CDR3 is CASTRTPTGVAFF. The DNA of the CDR3 is TGTGCCAGCACTCGGACCCCAACAGGGGTCGCTTTCTTT. Supplemented by reference TRBV28 and TRBJ1-1, the full variable domain reads DVKVTQSSRYLVKRTGEKVFLECVQDMDHENMFWYRQDPGLGLRLIYFSYDVKMKEKGDIPEGYSVSREKKERFSLILESASTNQTSMYLCASTRTPTGVAFFGQGTRLTVV.

The CDR3 is CAWSVRGSSYNEQFF. CDR3 sequence (DNA): TGTGCCTGGAGTGTACGGGGGAGCTCCTACAATGAGCAGTTCTTC. J is TRBJ2-1 and V is TRBV30; possibly TRBD2 for D (6 bases). V was trimmed by 0 bases and J by 0 bases, leaving 9 bases between them. The CDR3 loop spans 15 amino acids. CDR1 GTSNPN and CDR2 SVGIG come from the germline V gene (reference sequence). The entire variable domain, with the rest obtained from reference TRBV30 and TRBJ2-1, is as follows: SQTIHQWPATLVQPVGSPLSLECTVEGTSNPNLYWYRQAAGRGLQLLFYSVGIGQISSEVPQNLSASRPQDRQFILSSKKLLLSDSGFYLCAWSVRGSSYNEQFFGPGTRLTVL.

This chain uses TRBV19 with TRBJ1-1, with D hard to call. Trimming took 6 bases from V and 1 from J, leaving 12 bases between them. This CDR3 is 14 amino acids long. CDR1 is LNHDA and CDR2 is SQIVND in the germline V gene (reference sequence). The CDR3 spells CASSPRSENTEAFF. CDR3 DNA sequence: TGTGCCAGTAGCCCGCGTTCCGAGAACACTGAAGCTTTCTTT.

The chain links TRBV11-2 to TRBJ2-3; D is unclear. The CDR3 is 13 amino acids. Germline CDR1 reads SGHAT; CDR2 reads FQNNGV. V was cut by 2 bases and J by 1 base, with 4 bases left in between. CDR3 loop: CASSLYGTDTQYF. CDR3 DNA sequence: TGTGCCAGCAGCTTATATGGCACAGATACGCAGTATTTT.

This chain uses TRBV11-3 with TRBJ2-1, with 7 bases lining up with TRBD2. The CDR3 sequence is 15 residues long. V dropped 5 bases and J dropped 6; count of bases not matched to a gene: 10. Germline CDR1 and CDR2: SGHNT and YENEEA. CDR3 amino acids: CASSPRAGKGNEQFF. In nucleotides, the CDR3 is TGTGCCAGCAGCCCCCGAGCGGGAAAGGGCAATGAGCAGTTCTTC.